A selection of T cell receptor beta chains follows, all from one sample in a study of blood T cell repertoires in COVID-19. Sequencing used immunoSEQ multiplex PCR; TCRdb keeps in-frame clones, though not all of them. This table has roughly 140,000 clones, 85% to 90% appearing once. Input material: peripheral blood. The receptors stem from a woman aged 40 to 50 with acute or convalescent COVID-19. Both conserved end residues are part of each CDR3. Each record gives: J gene, V gene, D gene, CDR3 length, clone size, CDR3 DNA, CDR3 protein. The D gene is left open where the match is weak. The size entry is marked missing in some rows and otherwise reads once, few, many or a size class.

J: TRBJ1-5
V: TRBV6-5
D: NA
length: 15
size: NA
DNA: TGTGCCAGCAGTTACTCGGCGGGAGGCAATCAGCCCCAGCATTTT
CDR3: CASSYSAGGNQPQHF

J: TRBJ1-2
V: TRBV5-1
D: NA
length: 14
size: few
DNA: TGCGCCAGCACGGGGGGCAGGGATATGAATGGCTACACCTTC
CDR3: CASTGGRDMNGYTF

J: TRBJ2-7
V: TRBV9
D: TRBD2
length: 14
size: NA
DNA: TGTGCCAGCAGCCCCCCGGAAGGTAGCGGGGAGAAGTACTTC
CDR3: CASSPPEGSGEKYF

J: TRBJ2-2
V: TRBV9
D: NA
length: 15
size: NA
DNA: TGTGCCAGCAGCGTAGACGTACTCTACACCGGGGAGCTGTTTTTT
CDR3: CASSVDVLYTGELFF

J: TRBJ1-4
V: TRBV20-1
D: NA
length: 14
size: once
DNA: TGCAGTGCTAGTGAGGCAACAACTAATGAAAAACTGTTTTTT
CDR3: CSASEATTNEKLFF

J: TRBJ1-6
V: TRBV11-2
D: TRBD1
length: 14
size: NA
DNA: TGTGCCAGCAGCTCCGGGACAGGAGGTTCACCCCTCCACTTT
CDR3: CASSSGTGGSPLHF

J: TRBJ1-1
V: TRBV28
D: NA
length: 17
size: NA
DNA: TGTGCCAGCAGTACCCGCCCCTCAGGAAACCGGAACACTGAAGCTTTCTTT
CDR3: CASSTRPSGNRNTEAFF

J: TRBJ1-2
V: TRBV4-3
D: NA
length: 15
size: NA
DNA: TGCGCCAGCAGCCAAGCATTGGGGGCAGAGTATGGCTACACCTTC
CDR3: CASSQALGAEYGYTF

J: TRBJ1-3
V: TRBV29-1
D: TRBD1
length: 16
size: NA
DNA: TGCAGCGTTGCCCGGGACAGATCCCTCTCTGGAAACACCATATATTTT
CDR3: CSVARDRSLSGNTIYF

J: TRBJ2-2
V: TRBV5-1
D: NA
length: 18
size: NA
DNA: TGCGCCAGCAGCTTGGGGTTCGGGCGGGGTACGAACACCGGGGAGCTGTTTTTT
CDR3: CASSLGFGRGTNTGELFF

J: TRBJ2-3
V: TRBV7-3
D: TRBD2
length: 14
size: NA
DNA: TGTGCCAGCAGGCGAGCGGGAGATGATGATACGCAGTATTTT
CDR3: CASRRAGDDDTQYF

J: TRBJ1-4
V: TRBV27
D: TRBD1
length: 16
size: NA
DNA: TGTGCCAGCTTTCAGTTACAGGGGACCACTAATGAAAAACTGTTTTTT
CDR3: CASFQLQGTTNEKLFF

J: TRBJ1-5
V: TRBV2
D: TRBD1
length: 15
size: NA
DNA: TGTGCCAGCAGTGAGACAGGGGCTAGCAATCAGCCCCAGCATTTT
CDR3: CASSETGASNQPQHF

J: TRBJ1-1
V: TRBV18
D: TRBD1
length: 17
size: NA
DNA: TGTGCCAGCTCTCCCACTTTTTCAGGGGGCGCGGGCACTGAAGCTTTCTTT
CDR3: CASSPTFSGGAGTEAFF

J: TRBJ2-7
V: TRBV6-5
D: TRBD1
length: 13
size: NA
DNA: TGTGCCAGCTGGGGACAGGCAACCTACGAGCAGTACTTC
CDR3: CASWGQATYEQYF

J: TRBJ2-7
V: TRBV10-3
D: TRBD2
length: 13
size: NA
DNA: TGTGCCATCAGTAATCGGGAGGGTAACGAGCAGTACTTC
CDR3: CAISNREGNEQYF

J: TRBJ1-1
V: TRBV20-1
D: NA
length: 10
size: NA
DNA: TGCAGTGCACCAGCGGGGGAAGCTTTCTTT
CDR3: CSAPAGEAFF

J: TRBJ1-3
V: TRBV5-5
D: NA
length: 12
size: NA
DNA: TGTGCCAGCAGCTTGGGTATTAACACCATATATTTT
CDR3: CASSLGINTIYF

J: TRBJ1-2
V: TRBV28
D: NA
length: 15
size: NA
DNA: TGTGCCAGCAGCTTAGAGATCAGCGGCCTTTATGGCTACACCTTC
CDR3: CASSLEISGLYGYTF

J: TRBJ1-5
V: TRBV30
D: NA
length: 13
size: NA
DNA: TGTGCCTGGAGTTTAGAGGGAGAACAGCCCCAGCATTTT
CDR3: CAWSLEGEQPQHF